This passage covers 25 T cell receptor beta chains from one sample sequenced in a study of blood T cell repertoires in COVID-19. Only in-frame clones appear in the TCRdb table, and some are missing; sequencing was by immunoSEQ multiplex PCR. The sample yields about 360,000 clones, roughly 88% seen once. Sequencing used PBMCs or T cells enriched from blood (not recorded which). These receptors all come from a woman aged 40 to 49 with acute COVID-19.

The chain links TRBV7-4 to TRBJ1-4; D might be TRBD1 (6 bases). CDR1 and CDR2 (germline): SGHVT, SQSDAQ. CDR3 length equals 16 residues. The V gene lost 5 bases and the J gene lost 6 bases, with 19 bases spanning the gap. The CDR3 protein is CASSNRQDRRDEKLFF. The CDR3 DNA sequence: TGTGCCAGCAGCAACAGACAGGATCGGCGAGATGAAAAACTGTTTTTT.

V gene TRBV9 combines with J gene TRBJ2-2; D possibly corresponds to TRBD2 (7 bases). CDR1 and CDR2 (germline): SGDLS, YYNGEE. The CDR3 totals 17 residues. The germline V and J ends were trimmed by 3 bases and 0 bases, with 15 bases remaining between them. The DNA of the CDR3 is TGTGCCAGCAGCGCCCCCTCGGGGGGCCCGAACACCGGGGAGCTGTTTTTT. This gives the protein CASSAPSGGPNTGELFF. The full variable domain, its missing parts supplied by reference TRBV9 and TRBJ2-2, is DSGVTQTPKHLITATGQRVTLRCSPRSGDLSVYWYQQSLDQGLQFLIQYYNGEERAKGNILERFSAQQFPDLHSELNLSSLELGDSALYFCASSAPSGGPNTGELFFGEGSRLTVL.

This rearrangement joins TRBV10-3 to TRBJ1-1; D possibly corresponds to TRBD1 (6 bases). Germline V gene lookup returns CDR1 ENHRY and CDR2 SYGVKD. This CDR3 contains 14 residues. With 3 bases removed from V and 0 bases from J, the gap between germline ends came to 8 bases. The CDR3 DNA reads as TGTGCCATCAGTGAACAGGGTATGAACACTGAAGCTTTCTTT. It is translated as CAISEQGMNTEAFF.

The chain joins TRBV4-1 to TRBJ2-7, with D possibly matching TRBD2 (5 bases). Germline CDR1 is MGHRA and CDR2 is YSYEKL. The V and J ends lost 1 base and 2 bases respectively, with 9 bases between them. The CDR3 covers 14 residues. The CDR3 DNA reads as TGCGCCAGCAGCCAAGGAGGGCCGACCTACGAGCAGTACTTC. Protein product: CASSQGGPTYEQYF.

In DNA, the CDR3 is TGTGCCAGCAGCAAGGACAGTAACTATGGCTACACCTTC. Translated, it gives CASSKDSNYGYTF. The chain employs TRBV11-2 and TRBJ1-2; D is perhaps TRBD1 (6 bases). CDR3 length: 13 amino acids. In germline, CDR1 is SGHAT, CDR2 FQNNGV. With 5 bases removed from V and 1 base from J, the gap between germline ends came to 8 bases.

The chain is built from TRBV10-3 and TRBJ1-1, with D tentatively TRBD1 (6 bases). Germline V lookup: CDR1 ENHRY, CDR2 SYGVKD. Trimming shortened V by 7 bases and J by 0 bases, and 15 bases separated the two germline ends. The CDR3 totals 15 residues. DNA for the CDR3: TGTGCCATCACCACACTACAGGGTTTGAACACTGAAGCTTTCTTT. The encoded protein is CAITTLQGLNTEAFF.

The gene calls are TRBV6-5 and TRBJ1-1; no clear D. With 8 bases removed from V and 1 base from J, the gap between germline ends came to 14 bases. Germline V gene lookup returns CDR1 MNHEY and CDR2 SVGAGI. This CDR3 has 14 residues. The CDR3 spells CASRKGRRNTEAFF. The CDR3 DNA follows: TGTGCCAGCCGAAAAGGGAGGCGGAACACTGAAGCTTTCTTT.

The V call is TRBV30, the J call TRBJ1-1, with D maybe TRBD1 (5 bases). The CDR3 has 12 residues. CDR1 and CDR2 from the germline V gene are GTSNPN and SVGIG (reference sequence). With 1 base removed from V and 4 bases from J, the gap between germline ends came to 7 bases. The CDR3, as DNA: TGTGCCTGGAGTGAAGGGGCCACTGAAGCTTTCTTT. It encodes CAWSEGATEAFF.

V gene TRBV2 combines with J gene TRBJ2-7; TRBD1 matches 10 bases. The germline gives CDR1 SNHLY, CDR2 FYNNEI. This CDR3 is 14 amino acids long. V lost 4 bases to trimming and J lost 6 bases; unmatched junction nucleotides: 6. The CDR3 region is CASSGWTGGTEQYF. The CDR3 DNA follows: TGTGCCAGCAGTGGATGGACAGGGGGGACCGAGCAGTACTTC. Complete variable domain (other parts from reference TRBV2 and TRBJ2-7): EPEVTQTPSHQVTQMGQEVILRCVPISNHLYFYWYRQILGQKVEFLVSFYNNEISEKSEIFDDQFSVERPDGSNFTLKIRSTKLEDSAMYFCASSGWTGGTEQYFGPGTRLTVT.

The chain has TRBV5-8 and TRBJ1-2; D is unresolved. The V end lost 1 base, the J end lost 2 bases, and 12 bases lay between the germline ends. CDR3 length: 15 residues. Germline V gene lookup returns CDR1 SGHTS and CDR2 YDEGEE. The CDR3: CASSLQMTSNYGYTF. The CDR3 nucleotides read TGTGCCAGCAGCTTGCAGATGACAAGCAACTATGGCTACACCTTC.

The rearrangement joins TRBV7-2 to TRBJ2-5; D is undetermined. V lost 5 bases to trimming and J lost 4 bases, with 8 bases between them. The CDR3 contains 12 residues. Germline lookup yields CDR1 SGHTA and CDR2 FQGNSA. CDR3 in amino acids: CASSQARETQYF. CDR3 bases: TGTGCCAGCAGCCAGGCGAGAGAGACCCAGTACTTC.

The chain links TRBV7-9 to TRBJ2-3; 12 nucleotides line up with TRBD2. Germline CDR1 is SEHNR and CDR2 is FQNEAQ (reference sequence). The CDR3 contains 19 residues. Unmatched junction bases numbered 12, after V lost 5 bases and J lost 0 bases. The CDR3 reads CASSTPLAGGRISTDTQYF. The DNA of the CDR3 is TGTGCCAGCAGCACCCCACTAGCGGGGGGACGAATTAGCACAGATACGCAGTATTTT.

In this sample, this clone turned up once. The V call is TRBV28, the J call TRBJ1-4, with 8 bases identical to TRBD1. The CDR3 is 14 amino acids. After removal of 3 bases from V and 6 bases from J, the junction contained 3 bases not matched to a gene. Per germline, CDR1 MDHEN and CDR2 SYDVKM. CDR3: CASSLTGADEKLFF. In nucleotides, the CDR3 is TGTGCCAGCAGTTTGACAGGGGCTGATGAAAAACTGTTTTTT.

The genes are TRBV5-1 and TRBJ1-4; 9 bases are a match to TRBD1. Per the germline V gene, CDR1 is SGHRS and CDR2 is YFSETQ. This CDR3 is 15 amino acids long. With V trimmed by 2 bases and J by 5 bases, 4 bases remained unmatched. In DNA, the CDR3 is TGCGCCAGCAGCTTTGACAGGGGGGGAAATGAAAAACTGTTTTTT. It is translated as CASSFDRGGNEKLFF.

The chain combines TRBV5-1 with TRBJ2-5, with 8 bases matching TRBD2. V shed 0 bases, J shed 13 bases, and the junction held 17 bases outside the gene matches. Germline-derived CDR1 and CDR2 are SGHRS and YFSETQ. The CDR3 totals 16 residues. The DNA of the CDR3 is TGCGCCAGCAGCTTGGACCTGCGGGGGGCCTCAGGAAGGTGGTACTTC. Translation gives CASSLDLRGASGRWYF.

The chain combines TRBV20-1 with TRBJ1-1; possible D gene TRBD1, 5 bases. The V gene's germline CDR1 is DFQATT and CDR2 SNEGSKA (reference sequence). The CDR3 loop spans 16 amino acids. The ends were cut back, 3 bases at V and 7 bases at J, with 24 bases in the middle. This chain's CDR3 is CSASLQEGIWGFEAFF. The CDR3 DNA reads TGCAGTGCTAGTCTACAGGAGGGGATTTGGGGTTTTGAAGCTTTCTTT.

This chain connects TRBV12-3 or TRBV12-4 to TRBJ2-7, with D unclear. V lost 6 bases to trimming and J lost 3 bases, with 12 bases between them. The CDR3 contains 13 residues. As DNA, the CDR3 is TGTGCCAGCAGCGTTGTACCCAGCTACGAGCAGTACTTC. Translated: CASSVVPSYEQYF.

This clone was counted a few times. Within the sample, other DNA sequences also encode this same CDR3. The V and J genes are TRBV3-1 (or the pseudogene TRBV3-2) and TRBJ1-2; D uncertain. CDR3 length: 13 residues. Germline CDR1 LGHDT, CDR2 YNNKEL (reference sequence). V lost 4 bases, J lost 2 bases, and 8 bases lay in between. The chain's CDR3 is CASSPTGNYGYTF. CDR3 nucleotide sequence: TGTGCCAGCAGCCCAACGGGGAACTATGGCTACACCTTC.

The V and J genes are TRBV29-1 and TRBJ1-1, with unresolved D. In germline, CDR1 is SQVTM, CDR2 ANQGSEA. The CDR3 extends over 11 amino acids. Trimming stripped 4 bases from V and 4 bases from J, with 7 bases between. CDR3 region: CSVVPSTEAFF. DNA of the CDR3: TGCAGCGTTGTTCCGAGCACTGAAGCTTTCTTT.

The chain combines TRBV2 with TRBJ1-5, with D possibly TRBD1 on 6 matching bases. Trimming pared 6 bases from V and 1 base from J, leaving 13 bases between. Germline-derived CDR1 and CDR2 are SNHLY and FYNNEI. The CDR3 consists of 15 residues. The chain's CDR3 is CASRLDRSSNQPQHF. CDR3 sequence (DNA): TGTGCCAGCAGACTCGACAGGAGCAGCAATCAGCCCCAGCATTTT.

This clone came up a few times. The chain combines TRBV2 with TRBJ1-1; D remains unclear. The germline gives CDR1 SNHLY, CDR2 FYNNEI. Trimming shortened V by 6 bases and J by 0 bases, and 8 bases separated the two germline ends. This CDR3 contains 13 residues. The CDR3 sequence is CASRARMNTEAFF. The CDR3 DNA reads as TGTGCCAGCAGAGCCAGGATGAACACTGAAGCTTTCTTT.

The rearrangement uses TRBV30 and TRBJ2-3; 12 nucleotides align to TRBD2. The ends lost 3 bases at V and 4 bases at J; junction bases unmatched: 5. From germline, CDR1 is GTSNPN and CDR2 SVGIG (reference sequence). The length of the CDR3 is 15 residues. The chain's CDR3 is CAWSLAGGHPDTQYF. DNA of the CDR3: TGTGCCTGGAGCCTAGCGGGGGGGCACCCAGATACGCAGTATTTT.

The chain employs TRBV10-3 and TRBJ2-3; TRBD1 might be the D (5 bases). CDR3 length: 14 amino acids. V was pared by 4 bases and J by 2 bases, with 10 bases between. CDR1 is ENHRY, CDR2 SYGVKD, per germline. The CDR3, as DNA: TGTGCCATCAGTGTATCAGGGTCCACAGATACGCAGTATTTT. Its translation: CAISVSGSTDTQYF.

The V and J genes are TRBV5-5 and TRBJ1-6; D call uncertain. V was pared by 2 bases and J by 5 bases, with 17 bases between. CDR1 is SGHKS and CDR2 is YYEKEE in the germline V gene (reference sequence). The CDR3 has 17 amino acids. CDR3 DNA sequence: TGTGCCAGCAGCTTAAGAGACGGCACGAGGAATAATTCACCCCTCCACTTT. Amino acids: CASSLRDGTRNNSPLHF.

The chain recombines TRBV2 with TRBJ2-3; 7 positions match TRBD1. V was pared by 4 bases and J by 3 bases, with 7 bases of the junction left unmatched. The CDR3 consists of 15 residues. Germline V gene sequence: CDR1 SNHLY, CDR2 FYNNEI. CDR3 DNA sequence: TGTGCCAGCAGTGGGTGGGACAGCCTGACAGATACGCAGTATTTT. Protein: CASSGWDSLTDTQYF.